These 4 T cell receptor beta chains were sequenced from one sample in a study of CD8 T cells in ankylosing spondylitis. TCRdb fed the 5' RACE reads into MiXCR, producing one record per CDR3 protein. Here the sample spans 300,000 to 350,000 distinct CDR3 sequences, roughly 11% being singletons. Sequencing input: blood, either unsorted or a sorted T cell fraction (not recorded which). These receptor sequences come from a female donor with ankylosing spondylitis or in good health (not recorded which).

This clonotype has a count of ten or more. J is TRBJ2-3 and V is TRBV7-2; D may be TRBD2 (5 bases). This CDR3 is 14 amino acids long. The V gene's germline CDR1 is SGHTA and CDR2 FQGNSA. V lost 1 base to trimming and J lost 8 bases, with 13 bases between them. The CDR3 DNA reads TGTGCCAGCAGCTTAGATCTAAGCGGTGCTACGCAGTATTTT. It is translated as CASSLDLSGATQYF.

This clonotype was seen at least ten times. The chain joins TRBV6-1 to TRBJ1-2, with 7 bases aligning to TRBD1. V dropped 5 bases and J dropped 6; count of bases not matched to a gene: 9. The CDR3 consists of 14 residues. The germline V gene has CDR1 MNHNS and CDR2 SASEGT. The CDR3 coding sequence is TGTGCCAGCAGTCTGACAGGGCGGCAGGATGGCTACACCTTC. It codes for CASSLTGRQDGYTF.

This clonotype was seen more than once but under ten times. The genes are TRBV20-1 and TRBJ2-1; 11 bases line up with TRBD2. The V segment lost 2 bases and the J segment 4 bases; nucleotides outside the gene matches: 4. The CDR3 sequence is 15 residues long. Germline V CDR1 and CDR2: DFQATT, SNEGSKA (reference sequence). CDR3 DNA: TGCAGTGCTAGACCTAGCGGGAGGCCTTACAATGAGCAGTTCTTC. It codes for CSARPSGRPYNEQFF.

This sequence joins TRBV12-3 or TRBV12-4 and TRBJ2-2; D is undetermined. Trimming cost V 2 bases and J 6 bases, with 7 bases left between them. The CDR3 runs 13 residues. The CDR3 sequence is CASSLISPGELFF. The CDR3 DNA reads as TGTGCCAGCAGTTTAATTTCGCCCGGGGAGCTGTTTTTT.